Presented here are 3 T cell receptor beta chains from one specimen sequenced in a study of blood T cell repertoires in COVID-19. Method: immunoSEQ multiplex PCR; TCRdb's copy keeps in-frame clones and lacks some. The repertoire holds roughly 200,000 clones, with over 80% as singletons. Source material: peripheral blood. These receptors were taken from a middle-aged man with acute or convalescent COVID-19.

In its sample, this clone was seen once. This sequence joins TRBV3-1 (or the pseudogene TRBV3-2) and TRBJ2-2; 13 nucleotides line up with TRBD2. The V gene end was trimmed by 1 base and the J gene end by 3 bases; junction bases not matched to a gene: 2. The CDR3 is 17 amino acids. CDR1 and CDR2 (germline): LGHDT, YNNKEL (reference sequence). This CDR3 is CASSQGTSGSHTGELFF. The CDR3 DNA is TGTGCCAGCAGCCAAGGGACTAGCGGGAGCCACACCGGGGAGCTGTTTTTT.

V and J are TRBV3-1 (or the pseudogene TRBV3-2) and TRBJ1-3; D gene ambiguous. V was pared by 2 bases and J by 0 bases, with 5 bases between. CDR3 size: 14 residues. Germline CDR1 is LGHDT and CDR2 is YNNKEL (reference sequence). The CDR3 protein is CASSQRSSGNTIYF. The CDR3 DNA follows: TGTGCCAGCAGCCAACGGAGCTCTGGAAACACCATATATTTT.

V and J are TRBV7-3 and TRBJ2-1, with TRBD2 matching 7 bases. The CDR3 contains 15 residues. J was trimmed by 8 bases and V by 0 bases; bases with no gene match: 7. CDR1 and CDR2 (germline): SGHTA, FQGTGA. DNA for the CDR3: TGTGCCAGCAGCTTAACTAGCGGGCCCCTAGATGAGCAGTTCTTC. It encodes CASSLTSGPLDEQFF. The whole variable domain, remainder taken from reference TRBV7-3 and TRBJ2-1, is GAGVSQTPSNKVTEKGKYVELRCDPISGHTALYWYRQSLGQGPEFLIYFQGTGAADDSGLPNDRFFAVRPEGSVSTLKIQRTERGDSAVYLCASSLTSGPLDEQFFGPGTRLTVL.